Sequencing of this TCR beta chain was carried out in a study of T cell responses to AZD1222 COVID-19 vaccine. Study-wide points: The donor group comprised mostly white British people and more females; the analysis possibly underestimated clonal diversity.

Libraries were prepared by immunoSEQ multiplex PCR; TCRdb keeps only in-frame clonotypes and omits some of them. The sample contains 110,000 or so clones, around 87% of which appear only once. Concerning this clone itself: Its antigen remains unidentified.

The V gene end was trimmed by 0 bases and the J gene end by 5 bases; junction bases not matched to a gene: 11. Germline CDR1 SGHAT, CDR2 FQNNGV. This CDR3 is built from 17 residues. The chain recombines TRBV11-2 with TRBJ2-5; 8 positions agree with TRBD2. The sequencing here drew on peripheral blood, taken 28 days after the second AZD1222 dose. The TCR comes from an adult who received the AZD1222 COVID-19 vaccine. CDR3: CASSLEGRPGGLETQYF. CDR3 in DNA: TGTGCCAGCAGCTTAGAAGGTCGGCCGGGGGGGCTCGAGACCCAGTACTTC.